This T cell receptor beta chain is from a study of cytomegalovirus exposure and HLA in healthy donors. Study observations and caveats: Researchers counted around 180 TCR beta chains as cytomegalovirus-associated.

Primers: 60 Vbeta forward and 13 Jbeta reverse. Sequencing used immunoSEQ multiplex PCR; TCRdb keeps in-frame clones, though not all of them. The sample shows about 160,000 clones, roughly four fifths of them seen only once. Note on this clone: The antigen remains unidentified.

V lost 4 bases to trimming and J lost 5 bases, with 9 bases between them. Looked up from germline, CDR1 is SGHNT and CDR2 is YENEEA. The CDR3 sequence is 13 residues long. The chain recombines TRBV11-3 with TRBJ2-1, with D perhaps TRBD2 (6 bases). The clonotype was recovered from a woman in her fifties or sixties in good health and CMV-seropositive. Sequencing was performed on PBMCs. CDR3 sequence reads: CASSSPGDNEQFF. CDR3 nucleotides: TGTGCCAGCAGCTCGCCGGGGGACAATGAGCAGTTCTTC.